What follows describes a single T cell receptor (beta chain). The data were obtained in a study of blood T cell repertoires in COVID-19. Study-wide background: Researchers got acute and convalescent COVID-19 samples from the United States, Italy and Spain. PBMCs, B-cell-depleted T cells, or T cells provided the cDNA or gDNA that made up the material.

Germline V gives CDR1 MNHEY, CDR2 SVGAGI. V was clipped by 2 bases and J by 7 bases; unmatched bases: 2. The CDR3 is 13 residues long. In the original processing: Amplification with reference gene primers provided the estimates of nucleated cell counts. This table comes from immunoSEQ multiplex PCR, and its TCRdb copy is limited to in-frame clones, with some not included. V and J calls and clone size are given by that table; D and trimming were obtained from the DNA. The table records about 400,000 clones, around nine tenths of them present only once. This chain connects TRBV6-5 to TRBJ1-5; 7 bases fit TRBD1. The receptor was derived from a human donor in a cohort sampled during active COVID-19. The source material was peripheral blood. DNA of the CDR3: TGTGCCAGCAGTTACGACAGGGTGCAGCCCCAGCATTTT. This encodes CASSYDRVQPQHF.